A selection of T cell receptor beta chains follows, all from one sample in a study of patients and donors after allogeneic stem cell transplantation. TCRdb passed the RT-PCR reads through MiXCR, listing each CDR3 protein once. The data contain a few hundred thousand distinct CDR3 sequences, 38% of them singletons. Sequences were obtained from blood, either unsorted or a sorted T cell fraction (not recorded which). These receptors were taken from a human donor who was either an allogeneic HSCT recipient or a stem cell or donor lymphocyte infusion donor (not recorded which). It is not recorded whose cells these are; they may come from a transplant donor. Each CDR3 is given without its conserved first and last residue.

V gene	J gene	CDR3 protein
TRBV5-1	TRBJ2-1	ASSASLGGEQF
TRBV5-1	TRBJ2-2	ASSSGENTGELF
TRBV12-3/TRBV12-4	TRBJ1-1	ASLTLNTEAF
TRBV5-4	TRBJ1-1	ASSLDRVMEAF
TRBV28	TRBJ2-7	ASTGWGTALSSSYEQY
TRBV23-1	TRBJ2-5	ASSQLLGQGRTQY
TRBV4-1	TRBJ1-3	ASSQAHSSGNTIY
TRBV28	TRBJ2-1	ASRRSGGKQF
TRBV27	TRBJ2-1	ASSEGSGGFYNEQF
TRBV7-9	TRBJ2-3	ASNQDTSTDTQY
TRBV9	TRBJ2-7	ASSPREGRSYEQY
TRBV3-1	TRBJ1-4	ASSQEFGTRGKKLF
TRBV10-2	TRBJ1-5	ASSESRNQPQH
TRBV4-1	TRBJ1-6	ASSRIIRALYNSPLH
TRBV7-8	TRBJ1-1	ASSLWGGDAEAF
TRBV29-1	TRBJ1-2	SVEDEMRLSYGYT
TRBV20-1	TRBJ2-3	SARTGTDTQY
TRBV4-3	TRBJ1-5	ASNPKTGEDQPQH
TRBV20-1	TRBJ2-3	SGAVLGLAASSTDTQY
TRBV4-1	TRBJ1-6	ASSQDPGWTENNSPLH
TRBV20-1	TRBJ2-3	SARSTGTSTDTQY
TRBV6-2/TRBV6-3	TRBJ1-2	ASTRTESYGYT
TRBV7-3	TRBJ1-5	ASSLLRGQPQH
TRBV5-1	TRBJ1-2	ASSLLDRGNGYT
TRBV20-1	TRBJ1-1	SATNRGREAF
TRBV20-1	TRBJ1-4	SARLGVTATNEKLF
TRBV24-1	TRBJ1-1	ATSDSKQGVKTEAF
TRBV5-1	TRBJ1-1	ASSLPGTMNTEAF
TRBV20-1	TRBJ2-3	SAHYRGDTQY
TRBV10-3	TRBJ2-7	ATGGYEQY
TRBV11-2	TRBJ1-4	ASSLPLQDTNEKLF
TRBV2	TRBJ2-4	ASSPTGPNVQY
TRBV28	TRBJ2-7	ASSLSVGYEQY
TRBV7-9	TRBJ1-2	ASSPQGGYNYGYT
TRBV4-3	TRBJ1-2	ASSQATASGYT
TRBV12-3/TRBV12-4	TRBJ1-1	ASSLGNRVNTEAF
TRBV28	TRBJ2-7	ASSLEPARPYEQY
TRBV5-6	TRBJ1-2	ASSQGQETNYGYT
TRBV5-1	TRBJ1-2	ASRGAGQYGYT
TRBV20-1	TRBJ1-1	SATGDPEAF
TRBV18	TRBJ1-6	ASSEGALNNSPLH
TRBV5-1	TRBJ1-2	ASSLDRDGGYT
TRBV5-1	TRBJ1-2	ASGLPDRGYGYT
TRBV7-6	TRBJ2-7	ASSLAGTGGYEQY
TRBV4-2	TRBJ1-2	ASSQDNGGFGVDYGYT
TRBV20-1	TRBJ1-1	SASWGSNTEAF
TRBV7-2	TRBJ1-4	ASSSQTGTNEKLF